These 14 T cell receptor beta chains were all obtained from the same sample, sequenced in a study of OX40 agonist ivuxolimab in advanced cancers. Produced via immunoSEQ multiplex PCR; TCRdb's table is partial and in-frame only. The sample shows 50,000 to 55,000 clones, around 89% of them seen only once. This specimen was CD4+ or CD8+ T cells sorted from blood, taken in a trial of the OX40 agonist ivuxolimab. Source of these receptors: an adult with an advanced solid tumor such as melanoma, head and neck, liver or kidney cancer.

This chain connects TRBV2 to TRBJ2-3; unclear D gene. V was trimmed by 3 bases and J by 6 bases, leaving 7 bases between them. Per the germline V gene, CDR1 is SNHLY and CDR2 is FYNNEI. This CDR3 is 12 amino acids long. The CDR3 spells CASSDRRDTQYF. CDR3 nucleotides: TGTGCCAGCAGTGACCGCCGGGATACGCAGTATTTT. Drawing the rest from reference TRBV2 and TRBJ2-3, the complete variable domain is EPEVTQTPSHQVTQMGQEVILRCVPISNHLYFYWYRQILGQKVEFLVSFYNNEISEKSEIFDDQFSVERPDGSNFTLKIRSTKLEDSAMYFCASSDRRDTQYFGPGTRLTVL.

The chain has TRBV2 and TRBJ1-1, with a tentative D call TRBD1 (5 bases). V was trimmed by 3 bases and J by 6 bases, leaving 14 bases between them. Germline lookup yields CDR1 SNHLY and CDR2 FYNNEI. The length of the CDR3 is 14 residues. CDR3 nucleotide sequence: TGTGCCAGCAGTGAGGGCCAGGGAATAGCTGAAGCTTTCTTT. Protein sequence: CASSEGQGIAEAFF.

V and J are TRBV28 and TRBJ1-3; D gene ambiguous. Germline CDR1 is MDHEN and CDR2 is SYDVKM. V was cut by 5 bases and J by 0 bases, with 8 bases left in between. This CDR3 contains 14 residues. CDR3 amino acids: CASSPQFSGNTIYF. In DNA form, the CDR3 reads TGTGCCAGCAGTCCCCAATTCTCTGGAAACACCATATATTTT.

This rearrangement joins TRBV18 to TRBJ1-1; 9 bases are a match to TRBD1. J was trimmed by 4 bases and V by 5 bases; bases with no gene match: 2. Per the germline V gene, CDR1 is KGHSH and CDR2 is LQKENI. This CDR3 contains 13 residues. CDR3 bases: TGTGCCAGCTCAGAGACAGGGGGCACTGAAGCTTTCTTT. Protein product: CASSETGGTEAFF.

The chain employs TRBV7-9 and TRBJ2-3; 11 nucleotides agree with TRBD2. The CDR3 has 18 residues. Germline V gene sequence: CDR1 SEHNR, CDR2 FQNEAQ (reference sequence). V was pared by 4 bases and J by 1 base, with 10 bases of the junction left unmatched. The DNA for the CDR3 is TGTGCCAGCAGCTCCCGAATAGCGGGGGGGCGTGGCACAGATACGCAGTATTTT. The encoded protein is CASSSRIAGGRGTDTQYF.

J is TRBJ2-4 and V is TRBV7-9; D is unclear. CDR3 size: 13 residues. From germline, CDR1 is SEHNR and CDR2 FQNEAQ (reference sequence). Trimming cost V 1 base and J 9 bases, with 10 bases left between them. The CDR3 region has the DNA TGTGCCAGCAGCTTAGAAGGGTCGGCCATTCAGTACTTC. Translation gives CASSLEGSAIQYF.

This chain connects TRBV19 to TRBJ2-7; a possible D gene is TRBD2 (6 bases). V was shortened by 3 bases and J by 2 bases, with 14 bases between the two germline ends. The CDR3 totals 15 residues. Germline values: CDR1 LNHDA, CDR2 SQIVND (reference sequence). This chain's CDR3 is CASSISAGPTYEQYF. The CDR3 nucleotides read TGTGCCAGTAGTATTTCTGCGGGGCCCACCTACGAGCAGTACTTC.

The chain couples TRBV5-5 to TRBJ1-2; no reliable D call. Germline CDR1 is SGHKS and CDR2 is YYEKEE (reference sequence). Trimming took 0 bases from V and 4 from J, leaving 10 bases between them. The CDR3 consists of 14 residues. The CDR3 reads CASSLDYPGYGYTF. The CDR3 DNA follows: TGTGCCAGCAGCTTGGATTATCCGGGCTATGGCTACACCTTC.

The DNA for the CDR3 is TGTGCCAGCAGCGCGGACAGGGTGTATGAGACCCAGTACTTC. This sequence encodes CASSADRVYETQYF. J is TRBJ2-5 and V is TRBV11-2; 8 nucleotides agree with TRBD1. CDR1 is SGHAT, CDR2 FQNNGV, per germline. This CDR3 contains 14 residues. V dropped 5 bases and J dropped 5; count of bases not matched to a gene: 7.

As DNA, the CDR3 is TGTGCCAGCAGTTTTCTACAGGGCAGGGGCCCCGAGCAGTACTTC. This sequence encodes CASSFLQGRGPEQYF. J is TRBJ2-7 and V is TRBV28; weak D call: TRBD1 (6 bases). CDR3 length equals 15 residues. The germline gives CDR1 MDHEN, CDR2 SYDVKM. Trimming stripped 3 bases from V and 6 bases from J, with 18 bases between.

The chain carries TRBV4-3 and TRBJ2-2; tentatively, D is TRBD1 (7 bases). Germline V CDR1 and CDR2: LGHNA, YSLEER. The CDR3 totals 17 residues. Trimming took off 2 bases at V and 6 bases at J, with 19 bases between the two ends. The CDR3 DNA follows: TGCGCCAGCAGCCAAAACGTGGGCAGGGGGGTCTCCGGGGAGCTGTTTTTT. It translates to CASSQNVGRGVSGELFF.

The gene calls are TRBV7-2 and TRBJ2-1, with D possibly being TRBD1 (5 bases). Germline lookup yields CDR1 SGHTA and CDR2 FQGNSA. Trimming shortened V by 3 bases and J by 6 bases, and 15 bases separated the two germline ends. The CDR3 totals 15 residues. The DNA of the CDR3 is TGTGCCAGCAGCTTCAGTCTGGGGCTAGTCAATGAGCAGTTCTTC. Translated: CASSFSLGLVNEQFF. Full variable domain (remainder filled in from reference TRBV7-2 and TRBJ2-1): GAGVSQSPSNKVTEKGKDVELRCDPISGHTALYWYRQSLGQGLEFLIYFQGNSAPDKSGLPSDRFSAERTGGSVSTLTIQRTQQEDSAVYLCASSFSLGLVNEQFFGPGTRLTVL.

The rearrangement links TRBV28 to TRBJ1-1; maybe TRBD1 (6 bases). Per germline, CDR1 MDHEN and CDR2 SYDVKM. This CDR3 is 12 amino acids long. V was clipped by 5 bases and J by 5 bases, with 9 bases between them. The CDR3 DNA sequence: TGTGCCAGCAGTGAGACAGGAACTGAAGCTTTCTTT. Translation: CASSETGTEAFF.

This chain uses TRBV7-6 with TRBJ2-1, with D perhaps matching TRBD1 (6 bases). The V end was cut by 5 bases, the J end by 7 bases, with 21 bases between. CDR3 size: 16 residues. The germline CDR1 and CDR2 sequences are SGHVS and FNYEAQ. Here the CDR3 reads CASSNQRQAQRNEQFF. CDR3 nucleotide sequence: TGTGCCAGCAGCAACCAAAGACAGGCCCAACGGAATGAGCAGTTCTTC.